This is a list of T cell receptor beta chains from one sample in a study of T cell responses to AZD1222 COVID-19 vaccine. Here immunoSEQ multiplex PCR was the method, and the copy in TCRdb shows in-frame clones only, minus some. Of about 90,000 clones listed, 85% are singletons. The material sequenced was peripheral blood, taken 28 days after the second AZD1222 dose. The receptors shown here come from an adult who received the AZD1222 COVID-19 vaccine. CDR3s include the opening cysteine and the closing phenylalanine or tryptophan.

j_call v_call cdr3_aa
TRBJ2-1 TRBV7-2 CASSPDSTYNEQFF
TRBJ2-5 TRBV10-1 CASSNDRRVETQYF
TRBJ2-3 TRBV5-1 CASSTGTYRTDTQYF
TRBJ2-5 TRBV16 CASSQRTDQETQYF
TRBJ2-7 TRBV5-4 CASSLEQRGNEQYF
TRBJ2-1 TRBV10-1 CASSELRDGTGEQFF
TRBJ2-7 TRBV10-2 CASKVGLAGGHEQYF
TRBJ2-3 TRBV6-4 CASRAPRPGTSGLIDTQYF
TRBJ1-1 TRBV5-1 CASSLAAENTEAFF
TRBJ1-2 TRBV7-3 CASSSAGGVGYGYTF
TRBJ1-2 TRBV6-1 CASSEAAGLTYGYTF
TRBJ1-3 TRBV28 CASSLWQGSGNTIYF
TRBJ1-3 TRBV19 CASSPYLGTGNTIYF
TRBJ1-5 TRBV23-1 CASSHRGKCDQPQHF
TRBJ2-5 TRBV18 CASSAGVETQYF
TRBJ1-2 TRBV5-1 CASSLTNYGYTF
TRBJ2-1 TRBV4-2 CASSQPGNSYNEQFF
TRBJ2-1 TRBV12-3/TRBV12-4 CASMSSGHNEQFF
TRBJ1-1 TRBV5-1 CASSLSQGAAGTEAFF
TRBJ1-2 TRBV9 CASSGTGDGYTF
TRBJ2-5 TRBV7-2 CASSFASGEETQYF
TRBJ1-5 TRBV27 CASSPGAGFSNQPQHF
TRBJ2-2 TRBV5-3 CARSLGRDEVPGELFF
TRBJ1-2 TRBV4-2 CASSQAQGTGDYGYTF
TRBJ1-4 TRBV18 CASSPRGDRDNEKLFF
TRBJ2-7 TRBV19 CASSIGTLGPYEQYF
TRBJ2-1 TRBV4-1 CASSQLRNAQQAQFF
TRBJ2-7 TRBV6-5 CASSYSRLFYEQYF
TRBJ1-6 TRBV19 CASSIGDSPLHF
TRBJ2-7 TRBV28 CASSQLDGSYEQYF
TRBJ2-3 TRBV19 CASSFRGGSTDTQYF
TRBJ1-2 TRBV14 CASGWGYGYTF
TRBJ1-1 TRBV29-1 CSVARQQNTEAFF
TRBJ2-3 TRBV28 CAINPGTGGPADTQYF
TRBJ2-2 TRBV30 CAWSVGTSGSNTGELFF